The 12 T cell receptor beta chains below come from one sample, sequenced in a study of response to subunit inactivated influenza vaccine. TCRdb passed the RT-PCR reads through MiXCR, listing each CDR3 protein once. The sample lists roughly 540,000 distinct CDR3 sequences, around 21% occurring once. The same data also contributed to another study, on T cells expressing NK-cell markers. That paper adds: UMIs were included in TCR beta cDNA generated by 5'RACE template switching.

Material: CD4+ T cells sorted from PBMCs, obtained about 11 days after vaccination. Every receptor here comes from a man in his forties or fifties who received an inactivated influenza vaccine.

The chain joins TRBV20-1 to TRBJ2-2, with a tentative D call TRBD1 (5 bases). CDR1 DFQATT and CDR2 SNEGSKA come from the germline V gene (reference sequence). The length of the CDR3 is 13 residues. The V end lost 5 bases, the J end lost 7 bases, and 14 bases lay between the germline ends. The CDR3 sequence: CSAPWGLVGELFF. As DNA, the CDR3 is TGCAGTGCTCCCTGGGGCCTTGTCGGGGAGCTGTTTTTT.

This clonotype was observed a handful of times. This rearrangement joins TRBV6-4 to TRBJ2-1, with D unresolved. The CDR3 is 14 amino acids. Germline V gene data show CDR1 as MRHNA and CDR2 as SNTAGT. The V end lost 3 bases, the J end lost 5 bases, and 11 bases lay between the germline ends. CDR3 sequence (DNA): TGTGCCAGCAGTGAAGGGTATAGGGACAATGAGCAGTTCTTC. This codes for CASSEGYRDNEQFF.

The chain combines TRBV7-3 with TRBJ2-3, with TRBD1 matching over 7 bases. V trimming: 5 bases; J trimming: 5 bases; junction bases outside the gene matches: 7. This CDR3 contains 14 residues. The germline CDR1 and CDR2 sequences are SGHTA and FQGTGA. The CDR3: CASSEQGSVDTQYF. The CDR3 nucleotides read TGTGCCAGCAGCGAACAGGGGTCGGTAGATACGCAGTATTTT.

This clonotype was observed at least ten times. V gene TRBV15 combines with J gene TRBJ1-2; TRBD1 is a possible D gene (6 bases). The CDR3 consists of 13 residues. CDR1 and CDR2 (germline): LNHNV, YYDKDF (reference sequence). Trimming left V 2 bases short and J 2 bases short, with 6 bases between. The CDR3 is CATSRQGNYGYTF. Written as DNA, the CDR3 is TGTGCCACCAGCAGACAGGGGAACTATGGCTACACCTTC.

This chain uses TRBV15 with TRBJ2-5; D is ambiguous. Germline V gene sequence: CDR1 LNHNV, CDR2 YYDKDF (reference sequence). CDR3 length: 13 amino acids. The V and J ends lost 0 bases and 5 bases respectively, with 7 bases between them. In nucleotides, the CDR3 is TGTGCCACCAGCAGAGATCGCAGGGAGACCCAGTACTTC. This sequence encodes CATSRDRRETQYF.

Only a few counts were recorded for this clonotype. The CDR3 is CASSKTSGAGANVLTF. CDR3 nucleotides: TGTGCCAGCAGCAAAACTAGCGGGGCTGGGGCCAACGTCCTGACTTTC. The chain carries TRBV28 and TRBJ2-6; 10 bases are a match to TRBD2. The germline CDR1 and CDR2 sequences are MDHEN and SYDVKM. This CDR3 contains 16 residues. V gave up 6 bases and J gave up 2 bases; unmatched junction bases: 4.

CDR3 in DNA: TGCAGCGTGGGCTTAGGGACAGGGGGCGCCCTGGTCTATGGCTACACCTTC. Translating it yields CSVGLGTGGALVYGYTF. The J gene is TRBJ1-2, the V gene TRBV29-1, with TRBD1 identical over 12 bases. V dropped 6 bases and J dropped 4; count of bases not matched to a gene: 15. Per germline, CDR1 SQVTM and CDR2 ANQGSEA. CDR3 length: 17 residues.

The chain combines TRBV6-5 with TRBJ2-2; TRBD2 matches 8 bases. V lost 2 bases and J lost 4; bases outside the gene matches: 9. Germline V gene lookup returns CDR1 MNHEY and CDR2 SVGAGI. The CDR3 spans 17 residues. CDR3 sequence reads: CASSYGGSRGVTGELFF. Here the CDR3 DNA reads TGTGCCAGCAGTTACGGGGGATCGCGGGGGGTCACCGGGGAGCTGTTTTTT.

This clonotype was found many times. This rearrangement joins TRBV29-1 to TRBJ2-5, with D unclear. Looked up from germline, CDR1 is SQVTM and CDR2 is ANQGSEA. The CDR3 is 12 residues long. The V and J ends lost 5 bases and 5 bases respectively, with 12 bases between them. The CDR3 reads CSVLTPAETQYF. In nucleotides, the CDR3 is TGCAGCGTTTTAACCCCGGCGGAGACCCAGTACTTC.

The J gene is TRBJ2-2, the V gene TRBV2; D ambiguous. The CDR3 sequence is 14 residues long. Germline CDR1 and CDR2: SNHLY and FYNNEI. Trimming took off 5 bases at V and 6 bases at J, with 13 bases between the two ends. The CDR3 region has the DNA TGTGCCAGCAGTCCTGATCAACGGGCCGGGGAGCTGTTTTTT. Translation gives CASSPDQRAGELFF.

This clonotype was counted between two and nine times. J is TRBJ2-3 and V is TRBV12-3 or TRBV12-4; 8 positions agree with TRBD2. V was pared by 5 bases and J by 5 bases, with 3 bases of the junction left unmatched. This CDR3 region has 13 residues. CDR3: CASSRAGGDTQYF. In DNA, the CDR3 is TGTGCCAGCAGTCGTGCGGGAGGAGATACGCAGTATTTT.

In its sample, this clonotype was seen a few times. V gene TRBV24-1 combines with J gene TRBJ2-7; D gene uncertain. The germline V and J ends were trimmed by 2 bases and 7 bases, with 8 bases remaining between them. Germline values: CDR1 KGHDR, CDR2 SFDVKD. The CDR3 has 12 amino acids. CDR3 loop: CATSDSMGEQYF. CDR3 bases: TGTGCCACCAGTGATTCAATGGGGGAGCAGTACTTC.